One sample yielded the 23 T cell receptor beta chains listed below, sequenced in a study of PD-1 blockade in mismatch repair-deficient tumors. The repertoire was sequenced with immunoSEQ multiplex PCR; TCRdb's copy has only in-frame clones and lacks some. The repertoire includes tens of thousands of clones, just under 85% of them detected once, and 15% to 20% sits in the top ten. The specimen was peripheral blood, collected 2 weeks after starting pembrolizumab. Receptor source: an adult with mismatch repair-deficient cancer.

The CDR3, as DNA: TGTGCCACTCTCCCGGGACAGGTATCCTCCTACGAGCAGTACTTC. Translated, it gives CATLPGQVSSYEQYF. This sequence joins TRBV28 and TRBJ2-7, with TRBD1 matching over 8 bases. The CDR3 is 15 amino acids. Germline V gene data show CDR1 as MDHEN and CDR2 as SYDVKM. V was clipped by 10 bases and J by 0 bases; unmatched bases: 11.

The chain carries TRBV19 and TRBJ2-1, with 9 positions matching TRBD1. The CDR3 has 14 residues. Germline CDR1 and CDR2: LNHDA and SQIVND (reference sequence). J was trimmed by 4 bases and V by 10 bases; bases with no gene match: 8. As DNA, the CDR3 is TGTGCCACCCAGGGGGACAGGGAGTACAATGAGCAGTTCTTC. Residues: CATQGDREYNEQFF.

This clone showed up just a few times. The rearrangement joins TRBV5-1 to TRBJ2-1, with D unresolved. V lost 4 bases and J lost 12, with 20 bases in between. Germline V gene sequence: CDR1 SGHRS, CDR2 YFSETQ. The CDR3 runs to 14 residues. The CDR3 coding sequence is TGCGCCAGCAGCCCCCTTGGGCCTCACCAAGGGCAGTTCTTC. This translates into CASSPLGPHQGQFF.

This sequence joins TRBV15 and TRBJ2-7; D may be TRBD2 (6 bases). Germline V gives CDR1 LNHNV, CDR2 YYDKDF (reference sequence). CDR3 length: 15 amino acids. V shed 4 bases and J shed 2 bases, with 15 bases lying between them. CDR3 sequence reads: CATSIRRDSTYEQYF. Here the CDR3 DNA reads TGTGCCACCAGCATCCGCCGGGACTCGACCTACGAGCAGTACTTC.

This clone occurred once. The V and J genes are TRBV4-1 and TRBJ2-7, with no clear D. From germline, CDR1 is MGHRA and CDR2 YSYEKL. The length of the CDR3 is 16 residues. Trimming removed 1 base from V and 1 base from J, with 14 bases in between. The CDR3 reads CASSQALTQRSYEQYF. The CDR3 region has the DNA TGCGCCAGCAGCCAAGCTCTCACTCAGAGGTCCTACGAGCAGTACTTC.

The chain links TRBV25-1 to TRBJ2-1; D gene uncertain. Trimming stripped 1 base from V and 7 bases from J, with 8 bases between. Germline V CDR1 and CDR2: MGHDK, SYGVNS. This CDR3 comprises 13 residues. In nucleotides, the CDR3 is TGTGCCAGCAGTGAATCTCCCCGGAATGAGCAGTTCTTC. Amino acid sequence: CASSESPRNEQFF.

In its sample, this clone was seen once. The chain has TRBV4-3 and TRBJ2-7, with D uncertain. CDR1 LGHNA and CDR2 YSLEER come from the germline V gene. V lost 1 base to trimming and J lost 4 bases, with 8 bases between them. CDR3 length equals 13 residues. The CDR3 nucleotides are TGCGCCAGCAGCCAAGGCTTGTCATACGAGCAGTACTTC. Translating it yields CASSQGLSYEQYF.

The chain employs TRBV6-6 and TRBJ2-7, with TRBD2 matching over 8 bases. The germline V gene has CDR1 MNHNY and CDR2 SVGAGI (reference sequence). The trim removed 4 bases at V and 1 base at J, leaving 6 bases unmatched. The CDR3 runs to 15 residues. CDR3 DNA: TGTGCCAGCAGTTCCGAACTAGCGGCATCCTACGAGCAGTACTTC. Amino acid sequence: CASSSELAASYEQYF.

The CDR3 protein is CATSSRDGTIRETQYF. The CDR3 DNA follows: TGTGCCACCAGCAGCCGGGATGGCACGATAAGAGAGACCCAGTACTTC. The rearrangement joins TRBV15 to TRBJ2-5, with D possibly being TRBD2 (5 bases). Germline V gene data show CDR1 as LNHNV and CDR2 as YYDKDF (reference sequence). This CDR3 contains 16 residues. V was clipped by 3 bases and J by 4 bases, with 18 bases between them.

As regards this clone: The sample holds other DNA sequences that translate to the same CDR3. This chain uses TRBV2 with TRBJ1-5, with D unclear. In germline, CDR1 is SNHLY, CDR2 FYNNEI. V gave up 3 bases and J gave up 4 bases, with 10 bases separating them. CDR3 length: 14 amino acids. The CDR3 coding sequence is TGTGCCAGCAGTGAGGGAGTAGGAAATCAGCCCCAGCATTTT. Translated, it gives CASSEGVGNQPQHF. Complete variable domain (other parts from reference TRBV2 and TRBJ1-5): EPEVTQTPSHQVTQMGQEVILRCVPISNHLYFYWYRQILGQKVEFLVSFYNNEISEKSEIFDDQFSVERPDGSNFTLKIRSTKLEDSAMYFCASSEGVGNQPQHFGDGTRLSIL.

This rearrangement joins TRBV7-2 to TRBJ2-1; D may be TRBD2 (6 bases). Trimming shortened V by 0 bases and J by 2 bases, and 14 bases separated the two germline ends. The germline CDR1 and CDR2 sequences are SGHTA and FQGNSA. This CDR3 is built from 17 residues. The CDR3 coding sequence is TGTGCCAGCAGCTTAGCGCCAATAGGGGAGGCCTACAATGAGCAGTTCTTC. Its translation: CASSLAPIGEAYNEQFF.

V gene TRBV18 combines with J gene TRBJ2-5, with 9 positions matching TRBD1. The germline V gene has CDR1 KGHSH and CDR2 LQKENI. The CDR3 contains 14 residues. The V and J ends lost 6 bases and 5 bases, in that order; junction bases with no gene match: 7. The CDR3 coding sequence is TGTGCCAGCTCCGCCGGACAGGGGACGGAGACCCAGTACTTC. Protein product: CASSAGQGTETQYF.

The CDR3 spells CASSRDSRTSGELFF. As DNA, the CDR3 is TGCGCCAGCAGCCGGGACAGCCGTACCTCCGGGGAGCTGTTTTTT. The chain recombines TRBV10-1 with TRBJ2-2; 7 bases are shared with TRBD1. The CDR3 covers 15 residues. Germline-derived CDR1 and CDR2 are WNHNN and SYGVQD (reference sequence). V shed 6 bases, J shed 6 bases, and the junction held 10 bases outside the gene matches.

The V gene is TRBV12-5, the J gene TRBJ2-2; D gene uncertain. Germline V gives CDR1 LGHNT, CDR2 FRNRAP. The CDR3 loop spans 13 amino acids. Trimming removed 0 bases at V and 5 bases at J, with 4 bases between. The CDR3, as DNA: TGTGCTAGTGGTTTGGTGGGGACCGGGGAGCTGTTTTTT. This codes for CASGLVGTGELFF. Together with reference TRBV12-5 and TRBJ2-2, the CDR3 gives the full variable domain: DARVTQTPRHKVTEMGQEVTMRCQPILGHNTVFWYRQTMMQGLELLAYFRNRAPLDDSGMPKDRFSAEMPDATLATLKIQPSEPRDSAVYFCASGLVGTGELFFGEGSRLTVL.

The CDR3 spells CASSLTSGHLNEQFF. The CDR3 DNA sequence: TGTGCCAGCAGTCTGACTAGCGGCCACCTCAATGAGCAGTTCTTC. The chain uses TRBV7-9 and TRBJ2-1; 9 nucleotides line up with TRBD2. CDR3 length equals 15 residues. Trimming at V came to 6 bases and at J to 6 bases, leaving 9 bases not matched to a gene. Germline V CDR1 and CDR2: SEHNR, FQNEAQ (reference sequence).

A single count supports this clone. This chain uses TRBV18 with TRBJ2-6; TRBD1 is a possible D gene (5 bases). The CDR3 loop spans 16 amino acids. From germline, CDR1 is KGHSH and CDR2 LQKENI. V lost 3 bases and J 2 bases, leaving 11 bases between the germline ends. CDR3 region: CASSPARGAGANVLTF. The CDR3 bases are TGTGCCAGCTCACCGGCTAGGGGTGCTGGGGCCAACGTCCTGACTTTC.

The chain employs TRBV19 and TRBJ1-4, with D perhaps TRBD1 (5 bases). Germline CDR1 and CDR2: LNHDA and SQIVND (reference sequence). This CDR3 is 15 amino acids long. With 5 bases removed from V and 0 bases from J, the gap between germline ends came to 10 bases. CDR3 sequence (DNA): TGTGCCAGTAGTGGGCGGACACCAACTAATGAAAAACTGTTTTTT. Amino acids: CASSGRTPTNEKLFF.

The chain links TRBV14 to TRBJ2-5; 9 bases are shared with TRBD2. Germline V gene sequence: CDR1 SGHDN, CDR2 FVKESK. The V and J ends lost 3 bases and 5 bases, in that order; junction bases with no gene match: 4. The CDR3 loop spans 14 amino acids. DNA of the CDR3: TGTGCCAGCAGCCACCTAGCGGGATGGGAGACCCAGTACTTC. Translating it yields CASSHLAGWETQYF.

The V and J genes are TRBV29-1 and TRBJ2-3, with D perhaps matching TRBD1 (5 bases). Trimming pared 4 bases from V and 2 bases from J, leaving 10 bases between. CDR1 and CDR2 from the germline V gene are SQVTM and ANQGSEA. This CDR3 is built from 13 residues. The CDR3 nucleotides read TGCAGCGTTGGGTGGGGCTCCACAGATACGCAGTATTTT. It translates to CSVGWGSTDTQYF.

The V call is TRBV4-3, the J call TRBJ2-1, with D possibly TRBD1 on 6 matching bases. Trimming removed 4 bases at V and 7 bases at J, with 8 bases between. The V gene's germline CDR1 is LGHNA and CDR2 YSLEER. CDR3 length: 12 amino acids. The CDR3 spells CASSLRGNEQFF. The CDR3 coding sequence is TGCGCCAGCAGCCTAAGGGGGAATGAGCAGTTCTTC.

This clone showed up just once. This chain's CDR3 is CSARQGAYGYTF. CDR3 nucleotides: TGCAGCGCCCGACAGGGGGCTTATGGCTACACCTTC. The chain has TRBV29-1 and TRBJ1-2; 10 nucleotides match TRBD1. The germline V gene has CDR1 SQVTM and CDR2 ANQGSEA. CDR3 length: 12 residues. The junction had 4 bases not matched to a gene; V was cut back by 7 bases and J by 5 bases.

The chain has TRBV21-1 and TRBJ2-7; no DNA check was done on the table's D call, TRBD1. TRBV21-1 is marked as a pseudogene. There are 17 residues in the CDR3. The CDR3 is CASSKWDRGGPDYEQYF. Here the CDR3 DNA reads TGTGCCAGCAGCAAGTGGGACAGGGGAGGACCAGATTACGAGCAGTACTTC.

Remarks on this clone: The junction departs from germline at one end; a sequencing error may be responsible. J is TRBJ2-5 and V is TRBV25-1; D remains unclear. CDR1 and CDR2 (germline): MGHDK, SYGVNS. This CDR3 has 15 amino acids. The CDR3 DNA follows: TGTGCCGGCAGTCCCGACTTCGTAGGCGGCGAGACCCAGTACTTC. Translation: CAGSPDFVGGETQYF.